These 17 T cell receptor beta chains originate from one sample sequenced in a study of blood T cell repertoires in COVID-19 (dated by TCRdb to about 2020). The library was produced with the immunoSEQ multiplex PCR assay. Drawn from immuneACCESS, this table holds only the in-frame rearrangements with V and J called that TCRdb kept. Clones are partly lost; checked studies trace under half to an unresolved V gene and leave the rest unexplained. This sample is represented by roughly 190,000 clones; 82% of them were singletons. The leading ten clones occupy roughly 7.1% of the sample. Sequencing was carried out using peripheral blood. The receptors derive from a woman aged 55-70 years with COVID-19, enrolled during active disease.

The chain carries TRBV5-1 and TRBJ1-6, with 9 bases that match TRBD1. The V and J ends lost 4 bases and 0 bases, in that order; junction bases with no gene match: 5. There are 17 residues in the CDR3. Germline CDR1 reads SGHRS; CDR2 reads YFSETQ. The CDR3 spells CASSRGTGSSYNSPLHF. The CDR3 DNA reads TGCGCCAGCAGCCGGGGGACAGGGAGCTCCTATAATTCACCCCTCCACTTT.

The rearrangement uses TRBV30 and TRBJ1-3, with D unresolved. Germline V gene data show CDR1 as GTSNPN and CDR2 as SVGIG (reference sequence). The CDR3 consists of 14 residues. Trimming pared 2 bases from V and 0 bases from J, leaving 8 bases between. The CDR3 nucleotides read TGTGCCTGGAGTCTGACTAGCTCTGGAAACACCATATATTTT. It encodes CAWSLTSSGNTIYF. Filled out from reference TRBV30 and TRBJ1-3, the complete variable domain reads SQTIHQWPATLVQPVGSPLSLECTVEGTSNPNLYWYRQAAGRGLQLLFYSVGIGQISSEVPQNLSASRPQDRQFILSSKKLLLSDSGFYLCAWSLTSSGNTIYFGEGSWLTVV.

J is TRBJ1-4 and V is TRBV5-1; 8 bases agree with TRBD1. Losses at the gene ends were 2 bases for V and 7 bases for J; bases not matched to a gene: 4. From germline, CDR1 is SGHRS and CDR2 YFSETQ. CDR3 length: 14 residues. The DNA for the CDR3 is TGCGCCAGCAGCTTTTCAGGGGGCGGTGAAAAACTGTTTTTT. It specifies CASSFSGGGEKLFF.

The gene calls are TRBV5-4 and TRBJ2-7; TRBD2 matches 7 bases. Looked up from germline, CDR1 is SGHNT and CDR2 is YYREEE (reference sequence). V was pared by 2 bases and J by 3 bases, with 8 bases of the junction left unmatched. The CDR3 has 15 amino acids. The chain's CDR3 is CASSLLGGRIYEQYF. In DNA, the CDR3 is TGTGCCAGCAGCTTACTGGGGGGGAGGATCTACGAGCAGTACTTC.

The chain recombines TRBV10-2 with TRBJ1-1; D is perhaps TRBD1 (6 bases). V was pared by 2 bases and J by 8 bases, with 15 bases between. This CDR3 contains 14 residues. The germline gives CDR1 WSHSY, CDR2 SAAADI. The CDR3 region is CASSETGGGGEAFF. CDR3 DNA: TGCGCCAGCAGTGAGACTGGGGGCGGCGGAGAAGCTTTCTTT.

V gene TRBV5-5 combines with J gene TRBJ2-1, with 8 bases matching TRBD2. The CDR3 runs to 14 residues. CDR1 is SGHKS, CDR2 YYEKEE, per germline (reference sequence). J was trimmed by 4 bases and V by 4 bases; bases with no gene match: 4. The CDR3 is CASSLSGVYNEQFF. The CDR3 coding sequence is TGTGCCAGCAGCCTTAGCGGGGTATACAATGAGCAGTTCTTC.

The chain carries TRBV30 and TRBJ1-6; 9 bases match TRBD1. The CDR3 loop spans 18 amino acids. The germline V gene has CDR1 GTSNPN and CDR2 SVGIG (reference sequence). V lost 1 base and J lost 7; bases outside the gene matches: 14. The CDR3 loop reads CAWSGLSPDRGKNSPLHF. The CDR3 nucleotides read TGTGCCTGGAGTGGCTTGTCCCCGGACAGGGGAAAGAATTCACCCCTCCACTTT.

The gene calls are TRBV5-1 and TRBJ2-4; a weak D match, TRBD2 (5 bases). The CDR3 loop spans 15 amino acids. V shed 5 bases and J shed 1 base, with 13 bases lying between them. Per germline, CDR1 SGHRS and CDR2 YFSETQ. The CDR3 is CASRPADWAKNIQYF. CDR3 coding DNA: TGCGCCAGCAGACCAGCGGATTGGGCCAAAAACATTCAGTACTTC.

This clone was recorded only once. The J gene is TRBJ1-5, the V gene TRBV19, with a weak D call TRBD1 (5 bases). The germline V gene has CDR1 LNHDA and CDR2 SQIVND (reference sequence). The CDR3 extends over 17 amino acids. V lost 7 bases and J lost 1, with 20 bases in between. CDR3 in DNA: TGTGCCAGTACCCCTCCCTTGGGGCGGGGCAGCAATCAGCCCCAGCATTTT. Residues: CASTPPLGRGSNQPQHF. The full variable domain, completed using reference TRBV19 and TRBJ1-5, is DGGITQSPKYLFRKEGQNVTLSCEQNLNHDAMYWYRQDPGQGLRLIYYSQIVNDFQKGDIAEGYSVSREKKESFPLTVTSAQKNPTAFYLCASTPPLGRGSNQPQHFGDGTRLSIL.

The gene calls are TRBV5-1 and TRBJ1-2; maybe TRBD1 (5 bases). The length of the CDR3 is 14 residues. Looked up from germline, CDR1 is SGHRS and CDR2 is YFSETQ. V lost 2 bases, J lost 2 bases, and 10 bases lay in between. CDR3 region: CASSLVQGNYGYTF. The CDR3 DNA is TGCGCCAGCAGCTTAGTGCAGGGCAACTATGGCTACACCTTC.

This clone was observed a handful of times. This chain uses TRBV5-1 with TRBJ1-6, with 11 bases that match TRBD1. V lost 5 bases to trimming and J lost 7 bases; unmatched junction nucleotides: 5. CDR3 length: 15 amino acids. The germline gives CDR1 SGHRS, CDR2 YFSETQ. CDR3 nucleotides: TGCGCCAGCAGAAGAGGGACAGGGGGGAATTCACCCCTCCACTTT. Translating it yields CASRRGTGGNSPLHF.

The genes are TRBV10-2 and TRBJ2-3; 8 bases agree with TRBD2. V shed 6 bases and J 8 bases; nucleotides not matched to a gene: 10. Germline CDR1 and CDR2: WSHSY and SAAADI. The CDR3 spans 14 residues. The CDR3 loop is CASSRSGLVATQYF. CDR3 DNA: TGCGCCAGCAGCAGATCGGGACTAGTCGCTACGCAGTATTTT.

V gene TRBV5-1 combines with J gene TRBJ1-3, with D perhaps matching TRBD1 (5 bases). V was trimmed by 3 bases and J by 8 bases, leaving 12 bases between them. The germline gives CDR1 SGHRS, CDR2 YFSETQ. The CDR3 runs 13 residues. The chain's CDR3 is CASSSQGGDTIYF. The CDR3 nucleotides read TGCGCCAGCAGCTCCCAGGGTGGCGACACCATATATTTT.

The genes are TRBV7-9 and TRBJ1-6; D is possibly TRBD1 (6 bases). CDR3 size: 14 residues. Per germline, CDR1 SEHNR and CDR2 FQNEAQ (reference sequence). The germline V and J ends were trimmed by 10 bases and 9 bases, with 19 bases remaining between them. CDR3 sequence (DNA): TGTGCCACCCGCTCACAGGGTAGTGCTTCACCCCTCCACTTT. It codes for CATRSQGSASPLHF.

V and J are TRBV28 and TRBJ2-5; D might be TRBD1 (6 bases). The ends were cut back, 5 bases at V and 0 bases at J, with 13 bases in the middle. Per the germline V gene, CDR1 is MDHEN and CDR2 is SYDVKM. The CDR3 runs to 15 residues. CDR3: CASSHADRYQETQYF. The CDR3, as DNA: TGTGCCAGCAGTCACGCCGACAGGTACCAAGAGACCCAGTACTTC.

V usage is TRBV2 and J usage is TRBJ2-1; 10 bases are a match to TRBD2. Germline trimming cut 7 bases from V and 6 bases from J; bases unmatched to any gene: 9. There are 15 residues in the CDR3. Germline V gene data show CDR1 as SNHLY and CDR2 as FYNNEI. CDR3 sequence: CASTTPGLARNEQFF. The CDR3 DNA reads TGTGCCAGCACTACGCCGGGACTAGCGCGCAATGAGCAGTTCTTC.

The chain carries TRBV15 and TRBJ1-4, with unresolved D. V lost 0 bases, J lost 7 bases, and 12 bases lay in between. Germline CDR1 LNHNV, CDR2 YYDKDF (reference sequence). This CDR3 contains 15 residues. CDR3 nucleotide sequence: TGTGCCACCAGCAGAGATACGGGGAGCCTTGAAAAACTGTTTTTT. Translated, it gives CATSRDTGSLEKLFF.